This paragraph covers one T cell receptor beta chain sequence. Its matching antigen is unknown. The protocol was immunoSEQ multiplex PCR, while the TCRdb copy is restricted to in-frame clones and leaves out a portion. The repertoire includes 70,000 to 90,000 clones, more than 75% of them detected once, and 0.87% sits in the top ten. The record originates from a study of radiotherapy plus CTLA-4 blockade in lung cancer. Study outcomes and limitations: Reported findings show early blood T cell clone dynamics, with interferon-beta, best predicted response.

V dropped 7 bases and J dropped 0 bases, with 16 bases sitting between them. The germline V gene encodes CDR1 MDHEN and CDR2 SYDVKM. This CDR3 is built from 16 residues. Those patients who had chemo-refractory metastatic non-small-cell lung cancer were given focal radiation along with CTLA-4 blockade through ipilimumab. The starting material was peripheral blood, obtained from a patient treated with radiotherapy plus ipilimumab. The receptor was isolated from a human donor with non-small cell lung cancer who had stable disease on radiotherapy plus ipilimumab. The chain couples TRBV28 to TRBJ1-3; no clear D. CDR3 bases: TGTGCCAGCATGTCGGGCGGGGTCCACTCTGGAAACACCATATATTTT. Amino acids: CASMSGGVHSGNTIYF. Drawing the rest from reference TRBV28 and TRBJ1-3, the complete variable domain is DVKVTQSSRYLVKRTGEKVFLECVQDMDHENMFWYRQDPGLGLRLIYFSYDVKMKEKGDIPEGYSVSREKKERFSLILESASTNQTSMYLCASMSGGVHSGNTIYFGEGSWLTVV.